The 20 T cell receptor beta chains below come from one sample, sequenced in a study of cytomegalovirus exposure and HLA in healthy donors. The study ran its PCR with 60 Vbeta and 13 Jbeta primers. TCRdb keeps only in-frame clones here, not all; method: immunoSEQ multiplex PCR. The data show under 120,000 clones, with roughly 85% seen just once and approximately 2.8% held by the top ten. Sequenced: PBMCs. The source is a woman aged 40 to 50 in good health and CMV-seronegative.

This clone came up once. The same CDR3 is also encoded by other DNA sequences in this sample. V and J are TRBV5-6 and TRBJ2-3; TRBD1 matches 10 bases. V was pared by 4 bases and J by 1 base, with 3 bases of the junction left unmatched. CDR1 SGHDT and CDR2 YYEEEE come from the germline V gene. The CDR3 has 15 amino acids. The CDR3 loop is CASSPGTGGTDTQYF. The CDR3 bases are TGTGCCAGCAGCCCCGGGACAGGGGGCACAGATACGCAGTATTTT.

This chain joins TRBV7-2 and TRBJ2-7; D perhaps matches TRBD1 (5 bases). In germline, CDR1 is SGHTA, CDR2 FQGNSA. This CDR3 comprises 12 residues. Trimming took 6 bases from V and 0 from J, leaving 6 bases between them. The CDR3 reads CASSDSSYEQYF. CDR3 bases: TGTGCCAGCAGTGACAGCTCCTACGAGCAGTACTTC.

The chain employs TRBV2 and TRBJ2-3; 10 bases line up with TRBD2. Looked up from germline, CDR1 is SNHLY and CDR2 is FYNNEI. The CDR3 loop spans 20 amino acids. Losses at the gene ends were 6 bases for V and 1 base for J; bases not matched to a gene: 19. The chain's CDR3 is CASRDPGLANRGPGTDTQYF. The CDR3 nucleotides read TGTGCCAGCAGAGACCCGGGACTAGCGAACAGAGGTCCGGGCACAGATACGCAGTATTTT.

The CDR3 reads CASSTLADRGSNQPQHF. CDR3 sequence (DNA): TGTGCCAGCAGCACTCTCGCGGACAGGGGATCCAATCAGCCCCAGCATTTT. V is TRBV28 and J is TRBJ1-5; 9 positions match TRBD1. Per germline, CDR1 MDHEN and CDR2 SYDVKM. The CDR3 loop spans 17 amino acids. The V gene end was trimmed by 6 bases and the J gene end by 3 bases; junction bases not matched to a gene: 12.

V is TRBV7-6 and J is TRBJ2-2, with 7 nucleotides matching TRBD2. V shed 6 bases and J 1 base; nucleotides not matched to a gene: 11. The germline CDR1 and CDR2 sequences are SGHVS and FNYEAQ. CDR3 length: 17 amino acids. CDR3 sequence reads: CASSRPRTGGNTGELFF. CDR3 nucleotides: TGTGCCAGCAGTCGTCCTCGGACGGGAGGGAACACCGGGGAGCTGTTTTTT.

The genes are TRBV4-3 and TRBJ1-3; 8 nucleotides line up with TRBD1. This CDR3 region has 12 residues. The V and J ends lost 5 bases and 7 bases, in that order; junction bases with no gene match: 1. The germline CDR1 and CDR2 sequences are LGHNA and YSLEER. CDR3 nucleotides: TGCGCCAGCAGCAACAGGGGGAACACCATATATTTT. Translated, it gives CASSNRGNTIYF.

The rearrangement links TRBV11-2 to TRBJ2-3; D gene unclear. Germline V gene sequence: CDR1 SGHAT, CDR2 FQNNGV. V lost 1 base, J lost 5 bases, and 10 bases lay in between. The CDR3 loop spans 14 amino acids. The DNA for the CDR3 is TGTGCCAGCAGCTTAGGTGCTAGTAGAGATACGCAGTATTTT. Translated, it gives CASSLGASRDTQYF.

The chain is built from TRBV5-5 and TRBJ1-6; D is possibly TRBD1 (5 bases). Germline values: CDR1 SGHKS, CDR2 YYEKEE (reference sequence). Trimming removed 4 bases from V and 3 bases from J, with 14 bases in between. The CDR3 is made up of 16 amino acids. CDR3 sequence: CASSPGREVYNSPLHF. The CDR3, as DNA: TGTGCCAGCAGCCCCGGCAGGGAGGTCTATAATTCACCCCTCCACTTT.

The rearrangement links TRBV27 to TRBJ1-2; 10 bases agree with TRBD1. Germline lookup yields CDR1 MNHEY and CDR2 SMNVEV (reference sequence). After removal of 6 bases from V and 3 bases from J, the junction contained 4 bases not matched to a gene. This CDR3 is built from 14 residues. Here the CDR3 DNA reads TGTGCCAGCAGCCTGACAGGGGGCTACTATGGCTACACCTTC. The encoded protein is CASSLTGGYYGYTF.

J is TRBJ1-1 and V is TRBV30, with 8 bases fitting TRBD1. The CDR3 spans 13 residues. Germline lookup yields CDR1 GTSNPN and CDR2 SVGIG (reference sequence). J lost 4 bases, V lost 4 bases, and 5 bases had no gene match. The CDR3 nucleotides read TGTGCCTGGAAGCAGGGGGCAAGCACTGAAGCTTTCTTT. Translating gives CAWKQGASTEAFF.

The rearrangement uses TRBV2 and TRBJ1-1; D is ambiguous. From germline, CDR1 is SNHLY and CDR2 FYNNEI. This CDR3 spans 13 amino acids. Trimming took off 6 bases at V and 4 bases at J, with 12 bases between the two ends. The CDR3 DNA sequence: TGTGCCAGCAGGGAGGAGGGCTCCACTGAAGCTTTCTTT. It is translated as CASREEGSTEAFF.

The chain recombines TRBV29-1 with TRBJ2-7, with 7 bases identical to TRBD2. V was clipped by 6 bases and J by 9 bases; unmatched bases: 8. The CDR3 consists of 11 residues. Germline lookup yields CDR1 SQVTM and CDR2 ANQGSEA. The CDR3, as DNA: TGCAGCGTGGGGGAAGGGGAGGGGCAGTACTTC. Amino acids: CSVGEGEGQYF.

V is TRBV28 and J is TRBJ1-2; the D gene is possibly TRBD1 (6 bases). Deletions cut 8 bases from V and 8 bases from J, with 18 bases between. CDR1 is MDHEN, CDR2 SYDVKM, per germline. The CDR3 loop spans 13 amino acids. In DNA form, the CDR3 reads TGTGCCAGCGCACTTTACAGGGTCTCCGGCTACACCTTC. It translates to CASALYRVSGYTF.

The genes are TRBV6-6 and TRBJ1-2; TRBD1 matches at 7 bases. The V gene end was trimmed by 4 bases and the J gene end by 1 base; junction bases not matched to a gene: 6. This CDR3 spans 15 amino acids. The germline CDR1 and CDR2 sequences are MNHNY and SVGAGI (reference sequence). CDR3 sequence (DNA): TGTGCCAGCAGTTTAGCAGGGGGGATTAACTATGGCTACACCTTC. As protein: CASSLAGGINYGYTF.

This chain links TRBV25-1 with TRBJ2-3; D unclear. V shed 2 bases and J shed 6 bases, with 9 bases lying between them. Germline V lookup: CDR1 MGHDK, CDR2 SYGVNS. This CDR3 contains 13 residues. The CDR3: CASSEPTTDTQYF. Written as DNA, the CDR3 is TGTGCCAGCAGTGAACCGACAACCGATACGCAGTATTTT.

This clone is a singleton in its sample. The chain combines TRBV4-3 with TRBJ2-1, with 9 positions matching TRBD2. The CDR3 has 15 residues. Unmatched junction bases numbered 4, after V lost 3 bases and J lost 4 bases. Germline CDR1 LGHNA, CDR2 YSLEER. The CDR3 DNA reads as TGCGCCAGCAGCCACGGGCTAGCGGGATACAATGAGCAGTTCTTC. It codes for CASSHGLAGYNEQFF.

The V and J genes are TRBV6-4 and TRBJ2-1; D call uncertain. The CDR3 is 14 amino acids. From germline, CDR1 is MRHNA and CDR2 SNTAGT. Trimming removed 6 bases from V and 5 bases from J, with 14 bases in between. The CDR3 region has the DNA TGTGCCAGCAGCAGACTCCCGGCTGACAATGAGCAGTTCTTC. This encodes CASSRLPADNEQFF.

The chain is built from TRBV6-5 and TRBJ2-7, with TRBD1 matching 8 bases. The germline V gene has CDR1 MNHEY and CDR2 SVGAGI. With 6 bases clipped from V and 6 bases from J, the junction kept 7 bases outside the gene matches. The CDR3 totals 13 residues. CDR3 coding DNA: TGTGCCAGCAGCCGACGGACAGGGATCGAGCAGTACTTC. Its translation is CASSRRTGIEQYF.

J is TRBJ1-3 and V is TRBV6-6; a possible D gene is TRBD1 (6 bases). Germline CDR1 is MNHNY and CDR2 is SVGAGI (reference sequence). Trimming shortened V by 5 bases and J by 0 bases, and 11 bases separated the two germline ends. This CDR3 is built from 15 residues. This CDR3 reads CASSGQSFSGNTIYF. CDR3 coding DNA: TGTGCCAGCAGTGGACAGAGCTTCTCTGGAAACACCATATATTTT.

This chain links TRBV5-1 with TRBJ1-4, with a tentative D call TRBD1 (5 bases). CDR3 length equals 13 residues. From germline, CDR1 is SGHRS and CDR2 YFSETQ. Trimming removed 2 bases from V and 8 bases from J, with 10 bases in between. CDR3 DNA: TGCGCCAGCAGCTTTCAGGGTTTGGAAAAACTGTTTTTT. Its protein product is CASSFQGLEKLFF.